One sample yielded the 30 T cell receptor beta chains listed below, sequenced in a study of shared T cell receptors in the human thymus. Libraries were prepared by immunoSEQ multiplex PCR; TCRdb keeps only in-frame clonotypes and omits some of them. The sample contains some 660,000 clones, around 87% of which appear only once. These same records also appear under a second study, on human thymus T cells.

The sequenced sample consisted of thymocytes. The receptors were gathered from a boy under three years old with a congenital heart defect.

The chain combines TRBV28 with TRBJ1-1, with D perhaps TRBD1 (5 bases). The V gene's germline CDR1 is MDHEN and CDR2 SYDVKM. CDR3 length equals 17 residues. Trimming shortened V by 7 bases and J by 4 bases, and 25 bases separated the two germline ends. In DNA form, the CDR3 reads TGTGCCAGCACCAAACTGGTGAAGGATTTTAGGGGCACTGAAGCTTTCTTT. Encoded protein: CASTKLVKDFRGTEAFF.

This chain joins TRBV5-4 and TRBJ2-7; D possibly corresponds to TRBD2 (5 bases). The V gene lost 2 bases and the J gene lost 4 bases, with 13 bases spanning the gap. CDR1 SGHNT and CDR2 YYREEE come from the germline V gene (reference sequence). This CDR3 has 14 residues. CDR3: CASSFQGGRYEQYF. In nucleotides, the CDR3 is TGTGCCAGCAGCTTTCAAGGAGGAAGATACGAGCAGTACTTC.

This clone was seen once. In DNA form, the CDR3 reads TGTGCCAGCAGTTGGTTAGCGGGGCCCAACACCGGGGAGCTGTTTTTT. The encoded protein is CASSWLAGPNTGELFF. V usage is TRBV6-6 and J usage is TRBJ2-2; TRBD2 matches at 8 bases. CDR1 is MNHNY and CDR2 is SVGAGI in the germline V gene (reference sequence). The CDR3 runs 16 residues. V shed 4 bases and J 2 bases; nucleotides not matched to a gene: 6.

The chain has TRBV2 and TRBJ1-4, with 8 bases that match TRBD1. The germline gives CDR1 SNHLY, CDR2 FYNNEI. Unmatched junction bases numbered 11, after V lost 5 bases and J lost 3 bases. The CDR3 has 17 residues. Here the CDR3 DNA reads TGTGCCAGCAGTACGCGGGACAGGAGGGCGTCTAATGAAAAACTGTTTTTT. It yields the protein CASSTRDRRASNEKLFF.

V gene TRBV28 combines with J gene TRBJ1-2, with TRBD1 as a possible D gene (6 bases). This CDR3 is built from 13 residues. CDR1 is MDHEN and CDR2 is SYDVKM in the germline V gene. Trimming took 6 bases from V and 4 from J, leaving 12 bases between them. CDR3 amino acids: CASSAGGGYGYTF. Written as DNA, the CDR3 is TGTGCCAGCAGCGCGGGGGGCGGCTATGGCTACACCTTC.

This chain joins TRBV5-1 and TRBJ1-1, with 9 bases fitting TRBD1. J was trimmed by 0 bases and V by 4 bases; bases with no gene match: 7. The V gene's germline CDR1 is SGHRS and CDR2 YFSETQ. This CDR3 has 16 residues. CDR3 amino acids: CASSVNRGHLNTEAFF. DNA for the CDR3: TGCGCCAGCAGCGTCAACAGGGGGCACCTGAACACTGAAGCTTTCTTT.

The sample holds one count of this clone. The CDR3 sequence is CASSPNRTSVERREQYF. The CDR3 region has the DNA TGTGCCAGCAGCCCCAACCGGACTAGCGTTGAGAGACGCGAGCAGTACTTC. This chain links TRBV5-6 with TRBJ2-7; 9 nucleotides line up with TRBD2. This CDR3 contains 17 residues. V was pared by 4 bases and J by 6 bases, with 17 bases of the junction left unmatched. Germline CDR1 reads SGHDT; CDR2 reads YYEEEE.

The J gene is TRBJ1-5, the V gene TRBV19; no firm D call. V gave up 4 bases and J gave up 0 bases, with 7 bases separating them. CDR3 length: 14 residues. Germline V CDR1 and CDR2: LNHDA, SQIVND (reference sequence). CDR3 residues: CASSTYYSNQPQHF. CDR3 bases: TGTGCCAGTAGTACGTACTATAGCAATCAGCCCCAGCATTTT.

The chain combines TRBV9 with TRBJ2-5; 8 bases line up with TRBD1. There are 16 residues in the CDR3. V shed 0 bases and J 3 bases; nucleotides not matched to a gene: 7. CDR1 and CDR2 from the germline V gene are SGDLS and YYNGEE. In nucleotides, the CDR3 is TGTGCCAGCAGCGTAGGTCGCCAGACAGGGGAAGAGACCCAGTACTTC. It codes for CASSVGRQTGEETQYF.

The chain combines TRBV9 with TRBJ2-5; D is perhaps TRBD2 (7 bases). The CDR3 contains 15 residues. V was cut by 3 bases and J by 4 bases, with 16 bases left in between. Germline CDR1 is SGDLS and CDR2 is YYNGEE. Here the CDR3 DNA reads TGTGCCAGCAGCGAGAGAGCAAGGGGGGGAGAGACCCAGTACTTC. Translated: CASSERARGGETQYF.

This clone turned up a few times. The same CDR3 is also encoded by other DNA sequences in this sample. The J gene is TRBJ2-5, the V gene TRBV18; D is unresolved. CDR1 is KGHSH and CDR2 is LQKENI in the germline V gene. The CDR3 totals 13 residues. V was cut by 4 bases and J by 0 bases, with 6 bases left in between. The CDR3 DNA reads as TGTGCCAGCTCACTTGGCCACCAAGAGACCCAGTACTTC. Its translation is CASSLGHQETQYF.

The chain recombines TRBV5-1 with TRBJ2-5, with 9 bases identical to TRBD1. The end of the DNA fits TRBJ2-7 better, so the J call may be wrong. This CDR3 has 17 residues. Germline V CDR1 and CDR2: SGHRS, YFSETQ. Written as DNA, the CDR3 is TGCGCCAGCAACCGGGGACAGGGTAAAGGGAGGACGTACGAGCAGTACTTC. Translated, it gives CASNRGQGKGRTYEQYF.

This clone was detected only once. The chain's CDR3 is CASSQDLTGNRINQPQHF. CDR3 DNA: TGCGCCAGCAGCCAAGATCTCACGGGGAATCGCATAAATCAGCCCCAGCATTTT. The chain recombines TRBV4-1 with TRBJ1-5; D is unresolved. CDR3 length: 18 residues. Germline-derived CDR1 and CDR2 are MGHRA and YSYEKL. Trimming cost V 0 bases and J 4 bases, with 19 bases left between them.

The chain has TRBV4-1 and TRBJ1-1; D perhaps matches TRBD1 (5 bases). Trimming took 4 bases from V and 4 from J, leaving 28 bases between them. Per germline, CDR1 MGHRA and CDR2 YSYEKL. The CDR3 runs 19 residues. The CDR3 loop is CASSRRHQGRGVGGTEAFF. CDR3 nucleotides: TGCGCCAGCAGCCGCAGGCACCAAGGACGGGGAGTCGGGGGCACTGAAGCTTTCTTT.

The chain carries TRBV4-2 and TRBJ2-7; 9 bases map to TRBD2. The ends lost 4 bases at V and 3 bases at J; junction bases unmatched: 13. Germline V CDR1 and CDR2: LGHNA, YNFKEQ. The length of the CDR3 is 17 residues. CDR3 coding DNA: TGTGCCAGCAGCCCAAGCCCCCCTAGCGGGGTCGACTACGAGCAGTACTTC. It encodes CASSPSPPSGVDYEQYF.

This clone has more than one count but fewer than ten. The genes are TRBV5-1 and TRBJ2-7, with 12 bases identical to TRBD2. Germline-derived CDR1 and CDR2 are SGHRS and YFSETQ. V gave up 0 bases and J gave up 3 bases; unmatched junction bases: 13. This CDR3 contains 19 residues. The CDR3 region has the DNA TGCGCCAGCAGCTTGGTCGGGTCTAGCGGGGGGGCTGGATACTACGAGCAGTACTTC. It translates to CASSLVGSSGGAGYYEQYF. The full variable domain, its missing parts supplied by reference TRBV5-1 and TRBJ2-7, is KAGVTQTPRYLIKTRGQQVTLSCSPISGHRSVSWYQQTPGQGLQFLFEYFSETQRNKGNFPGRFSGRQFSNSRSEMNVSTLELGDSALYLCASSLVGSSGGAGYYEQYFGPGTRLTVT.

The CDR3 loop reads CASSPKGARNTEAFF. The CDR3, as DNA: TGTGCCAGCTCACCAAAGGGGGCGAGGAACACTGAAGCTTTCTTT. The V and J genes are TRBV18 and TRBJ1-1; 7 bases are a match to TRBD1. CDR1 and CDR2 from the germline V gene are KGHSH and LQKENI. V was clipped by 2 bases and J by 1 base; unmatched bases: 4. This CDR3 comprises 15 residues.

The chain couples TRBV25-1 to TRBJ2-1, with 7 positions matching TRBD2. After removal of 4 bases from V and 9 bases from J, the junction contained 3 bases not matched to a gene. Germline CDR1 MGHDK, CDR2 SYGVNS. This CDR3 has 12 residues. This CDR3 is CASSVGLVEQFF. The CDR3 DNA reads TGTGCCAGCAGTGTAGGACTAGTTGAGCAGTTCTTC. Variable domain in full (rest from reference TRBV25-1 and TRBJ2-1): EADIYQTPRYLVIGTGKKITLECSQTMGHDKMYWYQQDPGMELHLIHYSYGVNSTEKGDLSSESTVSRIRTEHFPLTLESARPSHTSQYLCASSVGLVEQFFGPGTRLTVL.

The chain carries TRBV5-1 and TRBJ1-5; TRBD1 aligns across 7 bases. This CDR3 has 17 amino acids. With 1 base clipped from V and 5 bases from J, the junction kept 12 bases outside the gene matches. CDR1 is SGHRS and CDR2 is YFSETQ in the germline V gene. CDR3 sequence: CASSLWPQTGPDQPQHF. Here the CDR3 DNA reads TGCGCCAGCAGCTTGTGGCCGCAGACAGGGCCAGATCAGCCCCAGCATTTT.

CDR3 sequence reads: CASSSSGTSGGHGDTQYF. The CDR3 region has the DNA TGTGCCAGCAGCTCCTCCGGGACTAGCGGGGGGCATGGAGATACGCAGTATTTT. The J gene is TRBJ2-3, the V gene TRBV11-3; 15 nucleotides align to TRBD2. The ends lost 4 bases at V and 5 bases at J; junction bases unmatched: 10. CDR1 SGHNT and CDR2 YENEEA come from the germline V gene. The CDR3 spans 18 residues.

As to this clone: The sample has other DNA sequences that encode this CDR3 too. The J gene is TRBJ2-6, the V gene TRBV18, with 8 bases that match TRBD1. V was pared by 3 bases and J by 1 base, with 8 bases of the junction left unmatched. CDR1 and CDR2 (germline): KGHSH, LQKENI. The length of the CDR3 is 18 residues. CDR3 in amino acids: CASSPPGQGLSGANVLTF. The CDR3 DNA sequence: TGTGCCAGCTCACCCCCCGGACAGGGCTTATCTGGGGCCAACGTCCTGACTTTC. Drawing the rest from reference TRBV18 and TRBJ2-6, the complete variable domain is NAGVMQNPRHLVRRRGQEARLRCSPMKGHSHVYWYRQLPEEGLKFMVYLQKENIIDESGMPKERFSAEFPKEGPSILRIQQVVRGDSAAYFCASSPPGQGLSGANVLTFGAGSRLTVL.

This rearrangement joins TRBV7-6 to TRBJ2-7; weak D call: TRBD2 (7 bases). Per the germline V gene, CDR1 is SGHVS and CDR2 is FNYEAQ. V was cut by 1 base and J by 0 bases, with 10 bases left in between. This CDR3 contains 15 residues. The CDR3 DNA reads TGTGCCAGCAGCTTAGGTCGGGGGGCCTCCTACGAGCAGTACTTC. Its translation is CASSLGRGASYEQYF.

This clone showed up just a few times. The V and J genes are TRBV5-4 and TRBJ1-4; 9 positions agree with TRBD1. Germline assignment: CDR1 SGHNT and CDR2 YYREEE (reference sequence). The CDR3 length is 14 residues. Germline trimming cut 4 bases from V and 6 bases from J; bases unmatched to any gene: 4. The CDR3 nucleotides are TGTGCCAGCAGCAGGACAGGGGAGGATGAAAAACTGTTTTTT. Protein sequence: CASSRTGEDEKLFF.

The chain uses TRBV4-2 and TRBJ2-1; TRBD2 aligns across 7 bases. This CDR3 spans 15 amino acids. CDR1 is LGHNA, CDR2 YNFKEQ, per germline. The V segment lost 0 bases and the J segment 4 bases; nucleotides outside the gene matches: 3. CDR3: CASSQDRGVYNEQFF. The CDR3 nucleotides are TGTGCCAGCAGCCAAGACCGGGGGGTTTACAATGAGCAGTTCTTC.

The chain uses TRBV11-2 and TRBJ1-2, with D possibly TRBD1 on 6 matching bases. The CDR3 has 16 amino acids. Trimming took 1 base from V and 4 from J, leaving 16 bases between them. CDR1 is SGHAT, CDR2 FQNNGV, per germline. The CDR3 loop is CASSLVAGARGYGYTF. The CDR3 DNA reads TGTGCCAGCAGCTTAGTTGCGGGGGCGCGGGGCTATGGCTACACCTTC.

This chain links TRBV4-1 with TRBJ2-5, with a tentative D call TRBD2 (6 bases). The CDR3 totals 13 residues. The germline V gene encodes CDR1 MGHRA and CDR2 YSYEKL. Trimming took off 4 bases at V and 5 bases at J, with 11 bases between the two ends. The CDR3 here is CASSPAGSETQYF. Here the CDR3 DNA reads TGCGCCAGCAGCCCGGCCGGGAGCGAGACCCAGTACTTC.

The genes are TRBV2 and TRBJ2-7, with 7 bases lining up with TRBD1. V was clipped by 4 bases and J by 1 base; unmatched bases: 7. CDR1 is SNHLY, CDR2 FYNNEI, per germline. This CDR3 has 15 residues. Here the CDR3 DNA reads TGTGCCAGCAGTGCCGTGGGACAGCCTTCCTACGAGCAGTACTTC. It is translated as CASSAVGQPSYEQYF. The full variable domain, its missing parts supplied by reference TRBV2 and TRBJ2-7, is EPEVTQTPSHQVTQMGQEVILRCVPISNHLYFYWYRQILGQKVEFLVSFYNNEISEKSEIFDDQFSVERPDGSNFTLKIRSTKLEDSAMYFCASSAVGQPSYEQYFGPGTRLTVT.

This clone is a singleton in its sample. The V gene is TRBV11-2, the J gene TRBJ2-2; TRBD2 agrees at 11 bases. The germline CDR1 and CDR2 sequences are SGHAT and FQNNGV. Trimming cost V 4 bases and J 1 base; bases outside gene matches: 8. The CDR3 length is 18 residues. CDR3: CASSSRTSGPMNTGELFF. The CDR3 DNA reads TGTGCCAGCAGCTCCCGGACTAGCGGGCCTATGAACACCGGGGAGCTGTTTTTT. Full variable domain (missing parts from reference TRBV11-2 and TRBJ2-2): EAGVAQSPRYKIIEKRQSVAFWCNPISGHATLYWYQQILGQGPKLLIQFQNNGVVDDSQLPKDRFSAERLKGVDSTLKIQPAKLEDSAVYLCASSSRTSGPMNTGELFFGEGSRLTVL.

The chain joins TRBV28 to TRBJ1-5, with D possibly being TRBD1 (6 bases). The CDR3 covers 13 residues. Germline CDR1 is MDHEN and CDR2 is SYDVKM. V lost 7 bases, J lost 5 bases, and 12 bases lay in between. CDR3 protein: CASTRGGDQPQHF. The CDR3 coding sequence is TGTGCCAGCACTAGGGGGGGCGATCAGCCCCAGCATTTT. The variable domain in full, with the rest retrieved from reference TRBV28 and TRBJ1-5, is DVKVTQSSRYLVKRTGEKVFLECVQDMDHENMFWYRQDPGLGLRLIYFSYDVKMKEKGDIPEGYSVSREKKERFSLILESASTNQTSMYLCASTRGGDQPQHFGDGTRLSIL.

Details on this clone: A junction end diverges from the germline sequence, so it may reflect a read error. This sample includes further DNA sequences coding for the same CDR3. This rearrangement joins TRBV30 to TRBJ2-2, with 8 bases lining up with TRBD2. Germline V lookup: CDR1 GTSNPN, CDR2 SVGIG (reference sequence). This CDR3 region has 15 residues. In DNA, the CDR3 is TGTGCCTGGACTCCCGGGACTAGACGGACCGGGGAGCTATTTTTT. It is translated as CAWTPGTRRTGELFF.